This T cell receptor beta chain was found in a study of radiation and T cells in renal cell carcinoma (dated by TCRdb to 2020 to 2022). At the level of the whole study: Samples were obtained from a clinical trial, in which 15 Gy stereotactic body radiation therapy was delivered to primary renal cell carcinomas and nephrectomy was performed 4 weeks later. In total, 50 to 55 samples underwent TCR beta sequencing: approximately 25 tumors plus 27 peripheral blood samples. A total of 3.5 million to 4.5 million unique CDR3 nucleotide sequences, encoding 2,500,000 or so unique CDR3 amino acid sequences, were found across all 50 or so samples. The study at large found these results: Tracking of blood repertoire dynamics stopped at roughly 4 weeks after treatment, with no follow-up past that point. Effects of radiation dose or scheduling on the TCR repertoire could not be addressed with the single-armed trial design. In blood, the top tumor clonotypes increased from baseline to 2 weeks after radiation and then shrank by 4 weeks, which suggests a temporary expansion of tumor-resident clones. Because pretreatment tumor biopsies were not available, the baseline intratumoral presence of clonotypes could not be determined.

The junction carries 13 bases between V and J, which are trimmed by 6 bases and 6 bases respectively. There are 13 amino acids in the CDR3, from cysteine to phenylalanine inclusive. Just CDR3 DNA is preserved here, 39 bases in frame from base 1. Taken from the germline V gene, the CDR1 and CDR2 loops are MNHEY and SVGAGI. The immunoSEQ kit was used, according to the manufacturer's recommendations, to generate TCR beta libraries from genomic DNA. To prepare the libraries, a first multiplex PCR with proprietary primers was run, followed by a second PCR that added unique barcodes, and a bead cleanup was done after each round. Each sample batch included a kit-provided positive control reaction and a negative control reaction. The final libraries were assessed on an Agilent 4200 TapeStation D1000 ScreenTape, pooled by volume, and quantified by qPCR. Sequencing ran on an Illumina NextSeq500 with a MidOutput 150-cycle cartridge, using 156 Read1 and 15 Index1 cycles with kit custom primers. The pooled library was loaded at roughly 0.9 pM with about 20% PhiX control spiked in. The source study handled its data this way. Vendor-processed data were analyzed in R, with a clonotype defined as all T cells sharing the same CDR3 nucleotide sequence. For clone abundance analyses, frequencies were normalized to the 10,000 most abundant clones in each sample. Before analysis, public T cell clones were removed, and these numbered fewer than five per sample on average. A difference in abundance of at least 32-fold between compartments was used to define tumor-enriched and baseline blood-enriched clonotypes. A beta-binomial differential abundance model was applied to find clonotypes that expanded or contracted between blood time points. Similarity between tumor and blood repertoires was quantified using the Baroni-Urbani and Buser coefficient, and groups were compared with two-tailed Wilcoxon tests in R. Sourced from immuneACCESS, this table was stored by TCRdb with only in-frame sequences that have V and J called. A share of the clones is absent; for the studies checked, an unresolved V gene accounts for under half, and the remainder has no known explanation. For V, J and clone size, that table is used; D and trimming come from the DNA. In all, the sample holds around 60,000 clones, and roughly four fifths of those were seen once. The leading ten clones occupy roughly 7% of the sample.

The label giving this sample's time point can be read as: blood 2 weeks post-SBRT. The sample's treatment or condition label is to be understood as: 15 Gy SBRT to primary tumor, nephrectomy 4 weeks later. To follow tumor-enriched clonotypes, serial peripheral blood was collected from radiation-treated patients at baseline and at 2 weeks and 4 weeks after SBRT. Every patient's renal cell carcinoma showed clear cell pathology. Genomic DNA for TCR sequencing was prepared using the QIAamp DNA Blood Mini Kit (Qiagen). The analyses included only samples that passed all quality control checks. This clone was observed a single time. No antigen is known for it. Base-call qualities are not available, and no considerably larger clone is one nucleotide away.

The receptor chain draws on TRBV6-5 and TRBJ2-3; the D gene cannot be resolved beyond TRBD1 or TRBD2, each matching 6 bases. The receptor comes from a man aged 60 to 75 with renal cell carcinoma. Specimen: blood, collected from a patient whose treatment included radiotherapy and nephrectomy. The nucleotides read TGTGCCAGCAGCCTTAGGGGGGCGGATACGCAGTATTTT. This is translated as CASSLRGADTQYF.